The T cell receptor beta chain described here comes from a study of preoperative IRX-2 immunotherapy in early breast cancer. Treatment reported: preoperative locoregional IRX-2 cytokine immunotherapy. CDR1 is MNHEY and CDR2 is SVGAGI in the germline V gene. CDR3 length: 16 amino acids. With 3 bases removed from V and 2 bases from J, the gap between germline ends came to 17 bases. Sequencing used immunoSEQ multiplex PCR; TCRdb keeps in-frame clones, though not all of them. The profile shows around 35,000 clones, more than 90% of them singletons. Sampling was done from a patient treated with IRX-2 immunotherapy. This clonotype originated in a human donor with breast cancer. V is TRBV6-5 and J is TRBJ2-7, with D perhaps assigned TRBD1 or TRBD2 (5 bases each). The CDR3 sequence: CASSYKPGPNAYEQYF. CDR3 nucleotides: TGTGCCAGCAGTTATAAACCGGGACCGAATGCCTACGAGCAGTACTTC.